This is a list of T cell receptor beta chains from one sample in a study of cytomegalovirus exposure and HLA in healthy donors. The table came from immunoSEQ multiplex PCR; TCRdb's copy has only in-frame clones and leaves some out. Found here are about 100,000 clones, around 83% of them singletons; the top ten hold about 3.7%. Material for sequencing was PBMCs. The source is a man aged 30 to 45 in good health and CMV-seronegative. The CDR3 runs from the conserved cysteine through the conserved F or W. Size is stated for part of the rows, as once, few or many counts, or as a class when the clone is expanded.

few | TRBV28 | CASSRTPYNQPQHF
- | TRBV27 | CASSSRTGGARQPQHF
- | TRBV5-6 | CASTIPAGGNYGYTF
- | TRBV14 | CASSQGQGANGYTF
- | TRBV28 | CASSLGDKVDEQYF
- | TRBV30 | CAWSGGAYTGELFF
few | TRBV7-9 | CASSLDRAGEQFF
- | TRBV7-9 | CASSLDGHHQETQYF
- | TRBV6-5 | CASKRRDTQYF
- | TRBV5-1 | CASRLSPTNEKLFF
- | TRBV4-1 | CASSQDGGTVSTKEQYF
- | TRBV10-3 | CAIVSPGTEAFF
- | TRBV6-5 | CASSIGGAGEQYF
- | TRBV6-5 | CASSVMAGGSQPQHF
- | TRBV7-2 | CASRRPGQGTYNEQFF
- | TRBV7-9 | CASSLPVGRGQGVWNTIYF
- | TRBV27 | CASSLRSYNEQFF
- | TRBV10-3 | CAISTTGTGGDSPLHF
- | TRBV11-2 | CASSLTEFEGYTF
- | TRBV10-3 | CAISETTGTGVSPLHF
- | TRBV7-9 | CASSNHRVLAQYF
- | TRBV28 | CASRALTGYYGYTF
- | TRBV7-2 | CASSPRGKTSYNSPLHF
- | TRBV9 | CASSPRTGGNFDYGYTF
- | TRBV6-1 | CASSEGQGIKMNTEAFF
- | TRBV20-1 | CSASQGTEAFF
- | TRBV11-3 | CASSRRGGEYNEQFF
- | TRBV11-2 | CASSLRGGRGSDTQYF
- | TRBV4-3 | CASSQGGRSNEQFF
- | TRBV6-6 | CASSYRQYTGELFF
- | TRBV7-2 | CASSPDRDGYEQYF
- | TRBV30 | CAGFNRGDTEAFF
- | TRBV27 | CASSPDRANTEAFF
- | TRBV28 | CASSLFDRIYGYTF
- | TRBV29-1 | CSVDLRRSGQETQYF
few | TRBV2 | CASSVGLSGANVLTF
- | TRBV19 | CASGTGENYGYTF